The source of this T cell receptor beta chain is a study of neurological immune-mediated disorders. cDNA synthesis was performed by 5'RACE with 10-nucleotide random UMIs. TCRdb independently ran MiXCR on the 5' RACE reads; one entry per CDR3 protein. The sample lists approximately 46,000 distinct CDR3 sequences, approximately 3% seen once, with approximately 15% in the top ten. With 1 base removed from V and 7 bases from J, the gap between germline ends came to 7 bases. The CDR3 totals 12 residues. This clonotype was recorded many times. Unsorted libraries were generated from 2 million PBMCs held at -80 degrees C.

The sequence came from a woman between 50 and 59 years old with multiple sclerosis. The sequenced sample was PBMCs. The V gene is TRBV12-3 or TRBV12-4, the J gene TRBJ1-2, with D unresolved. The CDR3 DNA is TGTGCCAGCAGTTTAGGTAGCGGTGGCTACACCTTC. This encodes CASSLGSGGYTF.